The 27 T cell receptor beta chains below all came from one sample that was sequenced in a study of beta chain features in type 1 diabetes. TCRB transcripts that were expressed got sequenced, as all of the isolated RNA had been reverse transcribed. Sequencing used immunoSEQ multiplex PCR; TCRdb keeps in-frame clones, though not all of them. The profile shows fewer than 250,000 clones, over 12% of them singletons. Sequences were obtained from naive CD4+ T cells from blood. These receptors were collected from a woman aged 40 to 50 in good health.

This chain joins TRBV5-1 and TRBJ2-1; 9 bases match TRBD1. Germline V gene lookup returns CDR1 SGHRS and CDR2 YFSETQ. The CDR3 has 18 amino acids. After removal of 4 bases from V and 0 bases from J, the junction contained 11 bases not matched to a gene. CDR3 nucleotide sequence: TGCGCCAGCAGCGAACAGGGGGCCCTACTAAGCTCCTACAATGAGCAGTTCTTC. This translates into CASSEQGALLSSYNEQFF.

This clone was recorded once. This chain connects TRBV27 to TRBJ1-2; TRBD1 matches at 7 bases. Trimming took 5 bases from V and 4 from J; bases not matched to a gene: 13. Germline assignment: CDR1 MNHEY and CDR2 SMNVEV (reference sequence). The CDR3 runs to 16 residues. In DNA form, the CDR3 reads TGTGCCAGCAGTCAGCGGCCTGGGGACAGACCCTATGGCTACACCTTC. Its protein product is CASSQRPGDRPYGYTF.

The rearrangement joins TRBV11-2 to TRBJ2-1; TRBD2 matches 7 bases. Germline-derived CDR1 and CDR2 are SGHAT and FQNNGV. This CDR3 region has 13 residues. The trim removed 5 bases at V and 10 bases at J, leaving 8 bases unmatched. The CDR3 protein is CASSPRTSLEQFF. The CDR3 nucleotides are TGTGCCAGCAGCCCAAGGACTAGTCTCGAGCAGTTCTTC.

This clone was found a few times. The V call is TRBV6-6, the J call TRBJ2-2, with D uncertain. Germline V CDR1 and CDR2: MNHNY, SVGAGI (reference sequence). The CDR3 runs 13 residues. V shed 1 base and J shed 6 bases, with 6 bases lying between them. CDR3 DNA: TGTGCCAGCAGTTACTTAGAGGCCGGGGAGCTGTTTTTT. Translating it yields CASSYLEAGELFF.

In its sample, this clone was seen once. The V call is TRBV6-1, the J call TRBJ2-7; 12 positions agree with TRBD2. V was clipped by 3 bases and J by 5 bases; unmatched bases: 8. The CDR3 loop spans 16 amino acids. Germline V gene lookup returns CDR1 MNHNS and CDR2 SASEGT. CDR3 DNA: TGTGCCAGCAGTGACCTAGCGGGGGGGCCTTCGGACGAGCAGTACTTC. Encoded protein: CASSDLAGGPSDEQYF.

This chain joins TRBV5-1 and TRBJ2-7, with D hard to call. This CDR3 region has 15 residues. Germline assignment: CDR1 SGHRS and CDR2 YFSETQ. V gave up 3 bases and J gave up 4 bases, with 17 bases separating them. The CDR3 DNA follows: TGCGCCAGCAGCTCAGCCGACTTCGAAAGATACGAGCAGTACTTC. This encodes CASSSADFERYEQYF.

This clone was observed many times. CDR3 DNA sequence: TGTGCCATCAGGGGACAGTCCACAGATACGCAGTATTTT. Protein sequence: CAIRGQSTDTQYF. The chain employs TRBV10-3 and TRBJ2-3; 7 bases are a match to TRBD1. Germline V CDR1 and CDR2: ENHRY, SYGVKD. This CDR3 contains 13 residues. V shed 6 bases, J shed 2 bases, and the junction held 2 bases outside the gene matches.

The rearrangement uses TRBV9 and TRBJ2-3, with 7 bases aligning to TRBD2. Trimming cost V 0 bases and J 1 base; bases outside gene matches: 8. The germline V gene has CDR1 SGDLS and CDR2 YYNGEE. The CDR3 length is 17 residues. The DNA of the CDR3 is TGTGCCAGCAGCGTAGGAGGAGGGGCGGGGGGCACAGATACGCAGTATTTT. Amino acids: CASSVGGGAGGTDTQYF. Full variable domain (rest looked up from reference TRBV9 and TRBJ2-3): DSGVTQTPKHLITATGQRVTLRCSPRSGDLSVYWYQQSLDQGLQFLIQYYNGEERAKGNILERFSAQQFPDLHSELNLSSLELGDSALYFCASSVGGGAGGTDTQYFGPGTRLTVL.

Only a few counts were recorded for this clone. The J gene is TRBJ2-5, the V gene TRBV9; possibly TRBD2 for D (7 bases). From germline, CDR1 is SGDLS and CDR2 YYNGEE. The CDR3 has 15 residues. With 1 base removed from V and 4 bases from J, the gap between germline ends came to 14 bases. In DNA form, the CDR3 reads TGTGCCAGCAGCGTATGGGGGGGCTCCCCAGAGACCCAGTACTTC. This gives the protein CASSVWGGSPETQYF.

The chain combines TRBV2 with TRBJ2-1, with 15 bases matching TRBD2. The V gene's germline CDR1 is SNHLY and CDR2 FYNNEI. This CDR3 has 14 residues. V lost 10 bases to trimming and J lost 6 bases; unmatched junction nucleotides: 4. The CDR3 protein is CATGLAGGPNEQFF. In DNA form, the CDR3 reads TGTGCCACCGGACTAGCGGGGGGGCCCAATGAGCAGTTCTTC.

This clone was detected a few times. This rearrangement joins TRBV5-1 to TRBJ1-6; TRBD1 is a possible D gene (6 bases). Germline CDR1 is SGHRS and CDR2 is YFSETQ. V was shortened by 0 bases and J by 10 bases, with 14 bases between the two germline ends. This CDR3 is 15 amino acids long. The CDR3 spells CASSLASQGGSPLHF. CDR3 nucleotides: TGCGCCAGCAGCTTGGCTTCACAGGGCGGGTCACCCCTCCACTTT.

The chain couples TRBV5-5 to TRBJ2-5, with D tentatively TRBD1 (6 bases). Germline CDR1 SGHKS, CDR2 YYEKEE (reference sequence). V lost 5 bases and J lost 1, with 18 bases in between. This CDR3 region has 16 residues. The CDR3 sequence is CASRALRTVPQETQYF. The CDR3 DNA sequence: TGTGCCAGCAGGGCCCTAAGGACAGTCCCCCAAGAGACCCAGTACTTC.

This rearrangement joins TRBV6-5 to TRBJ1-1; D remains unclear. Germline V gene data show CDR1 as MNHEY and CDR2 as SVGAGI. This CDR3 is 14 amino acids long. The V and J ends lost 0 bases and 7 bases respectively, with 12 bases between them. Written as DNA, the CDR3 is TGTGCCAGCAGTTACTCGTCGAATATCGGTGAAGCTTTCTTT. Amino acid sequence: CASSYSSNIGEAFF.

The J gene is TRBJ2-7, the V gene TRBV12-5; D remains ambiguous. The germline gives CDR1 LGHNT, CDR2 FRNRAP. This CDR3 spans 13 amino acids. V was cut by 5 bases and J by 2 bases, with 10 bases left in between. This chain's CDR3 is CASGPRSTYEQYF. In DNA, the CDR3 is TGTGCTAGTGGTCCGAGGTCCACCTACGAGCAGTACTTC.

This clone was seen a few times. The CDR3 region has the DNA TGCGCCAGCAGCCTACTAGCGGGGGGATCCTACGAGCAGTACTTC. Translated: CASSLLAGGSYEQYF. The rearrangement links TRBV5-1 to TRBJ2-7, with 12 bases matching TRBD2. The germline V gene encodes CDR1 SGHRS and CDR2 YFSETQ. The CDR3 consists of 15 residues. With 4 bases clipped from V and 1 base from J, the junction kept 3 bases outside the gene matches.

V is TRBV10-3 and J is TRBJ1-6; a possible D gene is TRBD1 (5 bases). This CDR3 has 13 residues. Germline CDR1 reads ENHRY; CDR2 reads SYGVKD. The V and J ends lost 2 bases and 6 bases respectively, with 5 bases between them. As DNA, the CDR3 is TGTGCCATCAGTGAGAGGGGTAATTCACCCCTCCACTTT. Its protein is CAISERGNSPLHF.

There are many counts of this clone. The chain joins TRBV25-1 to TRBJ2-7; 8 nucleotides align to TRBD1. The CDR3 runs 13 residues. The V segment lost 4 bases and the J segment 6 bases; nucleotides outside the gene matches: 5. CDR1 and CDR2 from the germline V gene are MGHDK and SYGVNS. This CDR3 reads CASSGNTGGEQYF. As DNA, the CDR3 is TGTGCCAGCAGTGGTAATACAGGGGGCGAGCAGTACTTC.

This clone was found a few times. The V call is TRBV11-2, the J call TRBJ2-5, with TRBD2 matching over 12 bases. The V gene's germline CDR1 is SGHAT and CDR2 FQNNGV. Trimming removed 5 bases from V and 4 bases from J; junction bases left unmatched: 8. The CDR3 loop spans 16 amino acids. The CDR3 bases are TGTGCCAGCAGCCGACTAGCGGGGGCCGCGCGAGAGACCCAGTACTTC. Encoded protein: CASSRLAGAARETQYF.

A few counts support this clone. The CDR3 nucleotides are TGTGCCAGCATCGACAGCGGTGGAGGGAACATTCAGTACTTC. It encodes CASIDSGGGNIQYF. The V call is TRBV27, the J call TRBJ2-4, with D possibly matching TRBD2 (6 bases). Trimming took off 7 bases at V and 7 bases at J, with 17 bases between the two ends. The germline V gene encodes CDR1 MNHEY and CDR2 SMNVEV (reference sequence). The CDR3 consists of 14 residues.

The V call is TRBV5-4, the J call TRBJ1-4, with D tentatively TRBD1 (6 bases). The V gene lost 2 bases and the J gene lost 11 bases, with 25 bases spanning the gap. The CDR3 totals 17 residues. Germline loops: CDR1 SGHNT, CDR2 YYREEE (reference sequence). The DNA of the CDR3 is TGTGCCAGCAGCTTATCCTCAGGGGCGACTTTGGTTGCGAAACTGTTTTTT. Protein product: CASSLSSGATLVAKLFF.

The chain uses TRBV18 and TRBJ2-1; D perhaps matches TRBD1 (6 bases). Trimming removed 3 bases at V and 8 bases at J, with 17 bases between. Germline CDR1 reads KGHSH; CDR2 reads LQKENI. CDR3 length: 15 amino acids. The CDR3 bases are TGTGCCAGCTCACCCATGGACAGCCCAGGGGATGAGCAGTTCTTC. It encodes CASSPMDSPGDEQFF.

This clone was picked up many times. The V gene is TRBV9, the J gene TRBJ1-1; perhaps TRBD1 as D (5 bases). Trimming took off 0 bases at V and 6 bases at J, with 15 bases between the two ends. This CDR3 region has 15 residues. CDR1 is SGDLS and CDR2 is YYNGEE in the germline V gene. The CDR3: CASSVDLGGRAEAFF. For the CDR3, the DNA is TGTGCCAGCAGCGTAGATCTGGGGGGAAGGGCTGAAGCTTTCTTT.

Concerning this clone itself: The junction and the germline gene differ at one end; a read error may be behind it. This chain connects TRBV11-2 to TRBJ1-2; D uncertain. Per germline, CDR1 SGHAT and CDR2 FQNNGV. The CDR3 has 13 residues. The CDR3 protein is CASTSLKNYGFTF. Written as DNA, the CDR3 is TGTGCCAGCACCTCCCTGAAAAACTATGGCTTCACCTTC.

Remarks on this clone: Other DNA sequences within the sample encode an identical CDR3. The chain joins TRBV7-9 to TRBJ2-7; 7 nucleotides match TRBD1. Germline CDR1 SEHNR, CDR2 FQNEAQ (reference sequence). This CDR3 has 13 amino acids. Trimming cost V 1 base and J 3 bases; bases outside gene matches: 0. Here the CDR3 reads CASSLDRGYEQYF. CDR3 coding DNA: TGTGCCAGCAGCTTAGACAGGGGCTACGAGCAGTACTTC.

This sequence joins TRBV6-1 and TRBJ2-7, with a tentative D call TRBD2 (6 bases). This CDR3 comprises 12 residues. Germline CDR1 is MNHNS and CDR2 is SASEGT. V was clipped by 0 bases and J by 9 bases, with 9 bases between them. The CDR3 here is CASSEAGTVQYF. CDR3 nucleotides: TGTGCCAGCAGTGAAGCGGGGACTGTGCAGTACTTC.

Worth noting for this clone: This CDR3 is also generated by other DNA sequences in the sample. The V call is TRBV18, the J call TRBJ2-1, with 11 positions matching TRBD2. In germline, CDR1 is KGHSH, CDR2 LQKENI. The CDR3 consists of 15 residues. The J segment lost 4 bases and the V segment lost 2 bases, leaving 1 base of the junction unmatched. The CDR3: CASSPGTSGYNEQFF. Written as DNA, the CDR3 is TGTGCCAGCTCACCAGGGACTAGCGGATACAATGAGCAGTTCTTC.

A few counts support this clone. V usage is TRBV6-5 and J usage is TRBJ2-7; maybe TRBD2 (7 bases). CDR3 length: 15 residues. The V end was cut by 0 bases, the J end by 6 bases, with 15 bases between. The germline V gene has CDR1 MNHEY and CDR2 SVGAGI. CDR3 coding DNA: TGTGCCAGCAGTTACTCGGGGGGGCCTCTATCCGAGCAGTACTTC. Amino acids: CASSYSGGPLSEQYF.